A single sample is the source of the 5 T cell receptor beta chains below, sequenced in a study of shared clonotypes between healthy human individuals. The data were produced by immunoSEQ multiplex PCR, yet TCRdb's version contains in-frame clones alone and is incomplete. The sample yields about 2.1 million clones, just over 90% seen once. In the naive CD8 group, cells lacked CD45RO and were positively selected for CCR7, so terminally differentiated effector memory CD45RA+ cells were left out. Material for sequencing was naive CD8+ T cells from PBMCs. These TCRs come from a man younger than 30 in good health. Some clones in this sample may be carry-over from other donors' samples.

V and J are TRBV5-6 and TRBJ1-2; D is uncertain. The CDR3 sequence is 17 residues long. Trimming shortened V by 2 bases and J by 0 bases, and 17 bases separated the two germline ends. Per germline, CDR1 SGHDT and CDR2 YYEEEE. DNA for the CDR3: TGTGCCAGCAGCTTTTGGAGGCTTCGGGGAACTAACTATGGCTACACCTTC. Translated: CASSFWRLRGTNYGYTF. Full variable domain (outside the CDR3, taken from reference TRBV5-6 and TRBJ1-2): DAGVTQSPTHLIKTRGQQVTLRCSPKSGHDTVSWYQQALGQGPQFIFQYYEEEERQRGNFPDRFSGHQFPNYSSELNVNALLLGDSALYLCASSFWRLRGTNYGYTFGSGTRLTVV.

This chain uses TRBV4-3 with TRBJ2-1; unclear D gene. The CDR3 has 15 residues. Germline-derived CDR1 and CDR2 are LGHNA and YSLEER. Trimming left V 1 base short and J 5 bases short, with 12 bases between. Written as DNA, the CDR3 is TGCGCCAGCAGCCAAGTGTTGGTGCGAAACAATGAGCAGTTCTTC. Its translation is CASSQVLVRNNEQFF.

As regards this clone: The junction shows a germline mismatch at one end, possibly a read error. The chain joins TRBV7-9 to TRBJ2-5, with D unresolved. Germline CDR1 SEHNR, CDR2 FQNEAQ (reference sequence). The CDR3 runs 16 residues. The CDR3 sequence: CASGFERREGQETQYF. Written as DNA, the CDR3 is TGTGCCAGCGGCTTCGAACGAAGAGAAGGGCAAGAGACCCAGTACTTC.

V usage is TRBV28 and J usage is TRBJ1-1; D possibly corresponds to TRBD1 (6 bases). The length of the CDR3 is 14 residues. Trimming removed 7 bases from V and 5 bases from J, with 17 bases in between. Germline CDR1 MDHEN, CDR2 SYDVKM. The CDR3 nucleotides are TGTGCCAGCACCCTATACAGGGTTAGAACTGAAGCTTTCTTT. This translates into CASTLYRVRTEAFF.

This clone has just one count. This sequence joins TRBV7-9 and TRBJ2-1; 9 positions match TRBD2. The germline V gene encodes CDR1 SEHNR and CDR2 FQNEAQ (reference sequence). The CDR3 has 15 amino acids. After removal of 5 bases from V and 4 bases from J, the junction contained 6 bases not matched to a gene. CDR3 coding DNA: TGTGCCAGCAGCCCATCTGCGGGGGGGTACAATGAGCAGTTCTTC. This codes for CASSPSAGGYNEQFF.